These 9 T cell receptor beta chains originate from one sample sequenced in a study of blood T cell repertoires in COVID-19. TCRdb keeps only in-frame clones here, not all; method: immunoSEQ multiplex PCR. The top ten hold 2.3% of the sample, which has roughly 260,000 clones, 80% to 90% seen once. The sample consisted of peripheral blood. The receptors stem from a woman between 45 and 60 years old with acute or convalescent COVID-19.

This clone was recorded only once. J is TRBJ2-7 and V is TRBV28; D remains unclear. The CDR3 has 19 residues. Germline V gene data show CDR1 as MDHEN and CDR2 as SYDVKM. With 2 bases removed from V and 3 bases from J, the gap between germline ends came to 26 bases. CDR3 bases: TGTGCCAGCAGTTTAGCGTTATCTGGAGCGCTGGCGGAACTCTACGAGCAGTACTTC. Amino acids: CASSLALSGALAELYEQYF. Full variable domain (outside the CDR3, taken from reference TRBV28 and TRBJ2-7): DVKVTQSSRYLVKRTGEKVFLECVQDMDHENMFWYRQDPGLGLRLIYFSYDVKMKEKGDIPEGYSVSREKKERFSLILESASTNQTSMYLCASSLALSGALAELYEQYFGPGTRLTVT.

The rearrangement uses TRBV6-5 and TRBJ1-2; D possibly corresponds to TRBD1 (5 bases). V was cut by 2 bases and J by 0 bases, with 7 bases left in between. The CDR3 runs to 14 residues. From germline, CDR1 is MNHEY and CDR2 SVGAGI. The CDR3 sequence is CASSYGASNYGYTF. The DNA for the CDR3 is TGTGCCAGCAGTTACGGGGCATCTAACTATGGCTACACCTTC.

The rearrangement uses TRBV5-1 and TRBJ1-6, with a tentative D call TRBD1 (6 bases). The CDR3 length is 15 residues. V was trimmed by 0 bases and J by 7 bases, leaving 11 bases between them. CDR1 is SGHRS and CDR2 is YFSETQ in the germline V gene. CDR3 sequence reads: CASSLVGARNSPLHF. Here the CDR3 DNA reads TGCGCCAGCAGCTTGGTGGGGGCGCGGAATTCACCCCTCCACTTT.

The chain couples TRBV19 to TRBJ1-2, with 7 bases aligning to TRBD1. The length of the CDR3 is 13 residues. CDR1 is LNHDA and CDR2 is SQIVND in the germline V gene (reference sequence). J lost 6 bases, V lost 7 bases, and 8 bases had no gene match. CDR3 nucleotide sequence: TGTGCCAGTACCCTCGACAGGGTAGATGGCTACACCTTC. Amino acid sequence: CASTLDRVDGYTF.

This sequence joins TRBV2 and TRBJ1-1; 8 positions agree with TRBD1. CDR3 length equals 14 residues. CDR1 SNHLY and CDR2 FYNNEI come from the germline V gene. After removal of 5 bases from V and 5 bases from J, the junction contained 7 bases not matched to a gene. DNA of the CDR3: TGTGCCAGCAGTTATACAGGGGGAGTAACTGAAGCTTTCTTT. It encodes CASSYTGGVTEAFF.

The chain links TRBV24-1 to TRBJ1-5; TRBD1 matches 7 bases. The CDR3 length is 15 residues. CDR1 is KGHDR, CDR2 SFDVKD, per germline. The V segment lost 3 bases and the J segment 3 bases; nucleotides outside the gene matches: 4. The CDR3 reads CATSDAGQPNQPQHF. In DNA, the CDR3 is TGTGCCACCAGTGATGCGGGACAGCCCAATCAGCCCCAGCATTTT.

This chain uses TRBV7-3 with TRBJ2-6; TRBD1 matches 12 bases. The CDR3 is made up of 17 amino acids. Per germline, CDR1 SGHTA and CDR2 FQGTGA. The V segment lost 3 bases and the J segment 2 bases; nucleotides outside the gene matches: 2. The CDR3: CASSLGQGAPGANVLTF. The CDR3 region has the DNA TGTGCCAGCAGCTTGGGACAGGGGGCGCCTGGGGCCAACGTCCTGACTTTC.

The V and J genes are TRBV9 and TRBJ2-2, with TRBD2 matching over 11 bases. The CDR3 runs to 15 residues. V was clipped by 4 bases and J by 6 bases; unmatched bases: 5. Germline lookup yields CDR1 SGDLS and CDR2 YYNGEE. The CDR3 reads CASSSLAGVAGELFF. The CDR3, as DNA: TGTGCCAGCAGCTCACTAGCGGGAGTAGCCGGGGAGCTGTTTTTT. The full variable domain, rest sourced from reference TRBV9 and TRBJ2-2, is DSGVTQTPKHLITATGQRVTLRCSPRSGDLSVYWYQQSLDQGLQFLIQYYNGEERAKGNILERFSAQQFPDLHSELNLSSLELGDSALYFCASSSLAGVAGELFFGEGSRLTVL.

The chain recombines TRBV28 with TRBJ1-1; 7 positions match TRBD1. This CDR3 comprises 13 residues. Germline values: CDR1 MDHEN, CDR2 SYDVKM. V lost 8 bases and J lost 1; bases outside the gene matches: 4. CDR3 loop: CASDREPNTEAFF. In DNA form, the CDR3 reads TGTGCCAGCGACAGGGAACCGAACACTGAAGCTTTCTTT. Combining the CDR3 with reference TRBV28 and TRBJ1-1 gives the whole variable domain DVKVTQSSRYLVKRTGEKVFLECVQDMDHENMFWYRQDPGLGLRLIYFSYDVKMKEKGDIPEGYSVSREKKERFSLILESASTNQTSMYLCASDREPNTEAFFGQGTRLTVV.